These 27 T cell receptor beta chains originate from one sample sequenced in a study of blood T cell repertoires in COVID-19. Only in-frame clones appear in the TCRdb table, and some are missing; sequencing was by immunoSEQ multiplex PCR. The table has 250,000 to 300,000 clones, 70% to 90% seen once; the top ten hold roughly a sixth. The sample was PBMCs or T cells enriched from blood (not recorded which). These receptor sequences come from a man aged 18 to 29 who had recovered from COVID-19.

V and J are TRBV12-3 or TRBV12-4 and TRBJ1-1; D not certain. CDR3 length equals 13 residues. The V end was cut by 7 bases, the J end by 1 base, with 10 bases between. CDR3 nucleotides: TGTGCCAGCACCCTAGATAGGAACACTGAAGCTTTCTTT. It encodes CASTLDRNTEAFF.

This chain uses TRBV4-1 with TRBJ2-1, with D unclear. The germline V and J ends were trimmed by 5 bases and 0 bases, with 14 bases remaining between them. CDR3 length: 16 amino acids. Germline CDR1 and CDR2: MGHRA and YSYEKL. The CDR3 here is CASSVNSLNSYNEQFF. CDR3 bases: TGCGCCAGCAGCGTAAACAGCTTAAACTCCTACAATGAGCAGTTCTTC.

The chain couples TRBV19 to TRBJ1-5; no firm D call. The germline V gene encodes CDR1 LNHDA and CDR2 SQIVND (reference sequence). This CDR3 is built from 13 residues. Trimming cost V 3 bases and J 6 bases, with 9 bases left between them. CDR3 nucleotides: TGTGCCAGTAGTATCGGGGTTTCTCAGCCCCAGCATTTT. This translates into CASSIGVSQPQHF.

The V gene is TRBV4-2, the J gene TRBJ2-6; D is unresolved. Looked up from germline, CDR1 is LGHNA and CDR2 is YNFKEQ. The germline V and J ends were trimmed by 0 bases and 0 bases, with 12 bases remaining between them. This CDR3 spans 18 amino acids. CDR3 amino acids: CASSQESQSRSGANVLTF. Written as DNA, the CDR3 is TGTGCCAGCAGCCAAGAGTCGCAGTCCCGCTCTGGGGCCAACGTCCTGACTTTC.

The CDR3 DNA reads as TGTGCCAGCAGCTCCCGGACAGGTTACTCTGGAAACACCATATATTTT. Amino acids: CASSSRTGYSGNTIYF. J is TRBJ1-3 and V is TRBV7-2; TRBD1 aligns across 7 bases. From germline, CDR1 is SGHTA and CDR2 FQGNSA. The CDR3 loop spans 16 amino acids. The ends lost 4 bases at V and 0 bases at J; junction bases unmatched: 6.

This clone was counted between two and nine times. The CDR3 DNA sequence: TGTGCCAGCAGCTCTAACCTGAACACTGAAGCTTTCTTT. This gives the protein CASSSNLNTEAFF. The V and J genes are TRBV5-4 and TRBJ1-1, with D unclear. CDR3 length equals 13 residues. Germline V gene sequence: CDR1 SGHNT, CDR2 YYREEE (reference sequence). The V and J ends lost 3 bases and 0 bases respectively, with 6 bases between them. Full variable domain (outside the CDR3, taken from reference TRBV5-4 and TRBJ1-1): ETGVTQSPTHLIKTRGQQVTLRCSSQSGHNTVSWYQQALGQGPQFIFQYYREEENGRGNFPPRFSGLQFPNYSSELNVNALELDDSALYLCASSSNLNTEAFFGQGTRLTVV.

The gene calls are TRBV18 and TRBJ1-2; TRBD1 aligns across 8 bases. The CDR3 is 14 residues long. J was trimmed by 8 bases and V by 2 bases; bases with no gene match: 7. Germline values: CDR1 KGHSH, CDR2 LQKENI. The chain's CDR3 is CASSPLDRDAGYTF. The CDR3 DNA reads TGTGCCAGCTCACCATTGGACAGGGATGCCGGCTACACCTTC.

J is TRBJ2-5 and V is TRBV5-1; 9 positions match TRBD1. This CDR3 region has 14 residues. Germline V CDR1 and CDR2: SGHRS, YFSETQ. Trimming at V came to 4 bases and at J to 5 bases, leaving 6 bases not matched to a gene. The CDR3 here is CASSVGQGEETQYF. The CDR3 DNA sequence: TGCGCCAGCAGCGTGGGACAGGGTGAGGAGACCCAGTACTTC.

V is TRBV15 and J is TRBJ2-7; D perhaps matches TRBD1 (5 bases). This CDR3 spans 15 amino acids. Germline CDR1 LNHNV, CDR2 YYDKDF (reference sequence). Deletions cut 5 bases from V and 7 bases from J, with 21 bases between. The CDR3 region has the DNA TGTGCCACCAGCCAGGATGGGGCCCCCTTACAGGAGCAGTACTTC. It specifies CATSQDGAPLQEQYF.

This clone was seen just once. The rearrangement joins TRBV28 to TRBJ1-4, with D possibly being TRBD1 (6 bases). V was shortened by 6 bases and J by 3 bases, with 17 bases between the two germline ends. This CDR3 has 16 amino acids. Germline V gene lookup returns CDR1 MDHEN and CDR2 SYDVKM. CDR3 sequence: CASRPRGGGSNEKLFF. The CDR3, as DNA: TGTGCCAGCAGGCCTAGGGGGGGCGGGTCTAATGAAAAACTGTTTTTT.

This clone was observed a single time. The chain's CDR3 is CASSIVQASNQPQHF. The CDR3 bases are TGTGCCAGTAGTATCGTACAGGCGAGCAATCAGCCCCAGCATTTT. The chain combines TRBV19 with TRBJ1-5; D is possibly TRBD1 (5 bases). This CDR3 has 15 residues. V lost 3 bases and J 1 base, leaving 10 bases between the germline ends. Germline V lookup: CDR1 LNHDA, CDR2 SQIVND (reference sequence).

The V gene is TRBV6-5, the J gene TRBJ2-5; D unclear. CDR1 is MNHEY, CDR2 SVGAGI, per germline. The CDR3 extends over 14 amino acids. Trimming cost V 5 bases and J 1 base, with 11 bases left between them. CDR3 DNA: TGTGCCAGCAGTCCAATAGGCGGCCAAGAGACCCAGTACTTC. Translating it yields CASSPIGGQETQYF.

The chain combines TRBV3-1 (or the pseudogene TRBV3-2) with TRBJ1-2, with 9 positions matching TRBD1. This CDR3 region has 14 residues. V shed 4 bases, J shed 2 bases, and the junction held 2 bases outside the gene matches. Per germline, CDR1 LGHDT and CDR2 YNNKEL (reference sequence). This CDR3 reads CASSRGTGNYGYTF. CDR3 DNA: TGTGCCAGCAGCCGAGGGACAGGGAACTATGGCTACACCTTC.

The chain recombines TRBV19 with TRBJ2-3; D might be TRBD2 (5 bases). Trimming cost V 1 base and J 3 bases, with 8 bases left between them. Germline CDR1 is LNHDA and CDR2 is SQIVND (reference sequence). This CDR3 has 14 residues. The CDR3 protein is CASSIGPGTDTQYF. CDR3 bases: TGTGCCAGTAGTATAGGGCCGGGGACAGATACGCAGTATTTT.

The CDR3 DNA reads TGCGCCAGCAGCTTGGGGCTAGGGCGGGACCATCTCGGGACCCAGTACTTC. Encoded protein: CASSLGLGRDHLGTQYF. The V and J genes are TRBV5-1 and TRBJ2-5; D possibly corresponds to TRBD2 (6 bases). Trimming left V 0 bases short and J 7 bases short, with 22 bases between. This CDR3 comprises 17 residues. Looked up from germline, CDR1 is SGHRS and CDR2 is YFSETQ.

The CDR3 here is CASSSLPGQGLDTEAFF. CDR3 DNA sequence: TGTGCCAGTAGTTCACTCCCGGGACAGGGGCTGGACACTGAAGCTTTCTTT. The chain combines TRBV19 with TRBJ1-1, with 10 bases that match TRBD1. V lost 5 bases and J lost 3; bases outside the gene matches: 12. Germline V gene data show CDR1 as LNHDA and CDR2 as SQIVND (reference sequence). This CDR3 has 17 amino acids.

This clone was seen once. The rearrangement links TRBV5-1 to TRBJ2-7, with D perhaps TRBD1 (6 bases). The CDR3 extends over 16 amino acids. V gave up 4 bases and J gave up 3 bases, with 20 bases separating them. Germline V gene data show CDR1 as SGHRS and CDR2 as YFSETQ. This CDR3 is CASSRRQDDPYYEQYF. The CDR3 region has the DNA TGCGCCAGCAGCAGAAGACAGGATGACCCTTACTACGAGCAGTACTTC.

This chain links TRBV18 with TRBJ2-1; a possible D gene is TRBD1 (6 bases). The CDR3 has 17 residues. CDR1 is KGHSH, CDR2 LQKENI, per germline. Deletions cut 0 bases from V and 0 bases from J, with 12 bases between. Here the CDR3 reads CASSPPRGTHSYNEQFF. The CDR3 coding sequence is TGTGCCAGCTCACCACCCAGGGGCACCCACTCCTACAATGAGCAGTTCTTC.

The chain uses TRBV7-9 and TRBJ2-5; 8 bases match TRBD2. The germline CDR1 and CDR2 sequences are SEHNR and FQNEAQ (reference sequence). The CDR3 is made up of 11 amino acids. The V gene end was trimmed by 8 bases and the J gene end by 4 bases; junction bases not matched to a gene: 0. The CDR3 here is CASREGETQYF. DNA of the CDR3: TGTGCCAGCCGGGAGGGAGAGACCCAGTACTTC.

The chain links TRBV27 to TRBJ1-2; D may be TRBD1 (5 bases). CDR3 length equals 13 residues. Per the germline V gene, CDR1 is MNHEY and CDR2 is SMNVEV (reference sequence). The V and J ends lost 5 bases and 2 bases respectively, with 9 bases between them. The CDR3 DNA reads TGTGCCAGCAGTCGGACACCCAACTATGGCTACACCTTC. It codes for CASSRTPNYGYTF.

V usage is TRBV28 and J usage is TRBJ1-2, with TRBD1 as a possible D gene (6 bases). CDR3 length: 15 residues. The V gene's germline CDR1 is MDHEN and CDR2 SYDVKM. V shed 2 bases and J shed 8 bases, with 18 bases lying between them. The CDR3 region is CASSLGAQGRQGYTF. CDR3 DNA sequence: TGTGCCAGCAGTTTAGGAGCTCAGGGGCGTCAAGGCTACACCTTC.

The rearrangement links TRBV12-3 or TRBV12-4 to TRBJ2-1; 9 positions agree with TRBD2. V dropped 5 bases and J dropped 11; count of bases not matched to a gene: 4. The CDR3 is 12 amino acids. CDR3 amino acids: CASSPGLAQQFF. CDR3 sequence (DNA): TGTGCCAGCAGTCCGGGACTAGCACAGCAGTTCTTC.

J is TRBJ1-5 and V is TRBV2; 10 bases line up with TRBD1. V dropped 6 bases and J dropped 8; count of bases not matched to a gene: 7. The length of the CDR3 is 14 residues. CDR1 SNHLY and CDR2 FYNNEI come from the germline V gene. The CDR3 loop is CASSRDRGPEPQHF. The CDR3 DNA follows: TGTGCCAGCAGCCGGGACAGGGGACCTGAGCCCCAGCATTTT.

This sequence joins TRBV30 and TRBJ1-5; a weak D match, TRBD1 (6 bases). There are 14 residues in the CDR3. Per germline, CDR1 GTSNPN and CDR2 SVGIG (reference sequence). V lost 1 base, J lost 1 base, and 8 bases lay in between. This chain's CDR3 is CAWSEQGSNQPQHF. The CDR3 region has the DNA TGTGCCTGGAGTGAACAGGGAAGCAATCAGCCCCAGCATTTT. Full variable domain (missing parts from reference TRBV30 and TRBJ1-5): SQTIHQWPATLVQPVGSPLSLECTVEGTSNPNLYWYRQAAGRGLQLLFYSVGIGQISSEVPQNLSASRPQDRQFILSSKKLLLSDSGFYLCAWSEQGSNQPQHFGDGTRLSIL.

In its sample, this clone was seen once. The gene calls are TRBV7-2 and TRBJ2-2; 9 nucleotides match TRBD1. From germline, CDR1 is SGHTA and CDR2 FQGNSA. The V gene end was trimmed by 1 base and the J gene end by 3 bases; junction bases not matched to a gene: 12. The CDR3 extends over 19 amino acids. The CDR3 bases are TGTGCCAGCAGCTTAGGGGGGACAGGGCCGTTCGTTGACACCGGGGAGCTGTTTTTT. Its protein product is CASSLGGTGPFVDTGELFF.

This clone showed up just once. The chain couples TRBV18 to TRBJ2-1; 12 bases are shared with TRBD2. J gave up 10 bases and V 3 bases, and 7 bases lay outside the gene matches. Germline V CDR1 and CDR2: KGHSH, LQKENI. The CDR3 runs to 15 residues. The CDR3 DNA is TGTGCCAGCTCACCCCTAGCGGGAGGGCCATCGGAGCAGTTCTTC. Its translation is CASSPLAGGPSEQFF.

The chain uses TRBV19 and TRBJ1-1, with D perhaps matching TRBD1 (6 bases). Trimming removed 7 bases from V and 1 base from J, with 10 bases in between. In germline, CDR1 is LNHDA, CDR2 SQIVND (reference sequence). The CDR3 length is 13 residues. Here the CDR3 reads CASNGGANTEAFF. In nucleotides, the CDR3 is TGTGCCAGTAACGGGGGGGCGAACACTGAAGCTTTCTTT.